This TCR beta chain stems from a study of blood T cell repertoires in COVID-19 (dated by TCRdb to 2020 to 2022). Regarding the study in general: The collaborator samples originated in the United States, Italy and Spain and spanned the acute and convalescent phases of COVID-19. The prospective study material was composed of cDNA or gDNA derived from T cells, B-cell-depleted T cells, or PBMCs. Deeply sampled blood TCRbeta repertoires from subjects exposed to, actively infected with, or recovered from COVID-19 were included in the dataset. A freely available public database, intended as a resource for researchers studying the immune response to SARS-CoV-2, is where the repertoires were released. Samples were obtained from the ongoing ImmuneRACE study (first 160 participants) and from 1,254 subjects provided by 6 global collaborators. A de-identified subject ID, COVID-19 status, age in years and sex were almost always included in the sample metadata. Where HLA class I and class II types were available, the types were taken from metadata supplied by the sample provider, not from assay-based typing.

The immunoSEQ Assay, a bias-controlled multiplex PCR, was used to amplify TCRbeta CDR3 regions from genomic DNA. For the original study's pipeline: Nucleated cell counts per sample were estimated from amplification of reference gene primers within the assay. To quantify the absolute abundance of each unique TCRbeta CDR3 rearrangement, sequence reads were collapsed and filtered. For each sample, productive Simpson clonality was calculated as the square root of Simpson's diversity index over productive rearrangements. TCRdb stores this immuneACCESS table with in-frame sequences only. Part of the clones is absent; in the studies checked, under half of the shortfall reflects unresolved V genes, and no reason is known for the rest. D and trimming were read from the DNA, whereas the V and J calls and clone size are those reported in that table. The sample yields about 420,000 clones; around 90% were counted once. The biggest ten clones account for roughly 0.76% of the sample.

Overall results and qualifications from the work: The quantity of clinical and demographic metadata differed by source and by participant and was supplied without curation.

Turning to this clone: The antigen it recognizes is unknown. It has no much larger one-base neighbor in the sample; base qualities were not kept.

The CDR3 holds 18 amino acids from the cysteine to the phenylalanine. The CDR3 DNA has 54 bases and is translated from base 1. Trimming removed 1 base from V and 2 bases from J, leaving 17 bases between the germline ends. CDR1 MDHEN and CDR2 SYDVKM are derived from the germline V gene. In Seattle, one collaborating source enrolled patients while the infection was active and tracked those patients longitudinally over the course of disease. Collaborating institutions collected whole blood in K2EDTA tubes following their own protocols. For TCRbeta analysis, collaborator samples were shipped as frozen whole blood, as isolated PBMCs, or as DNA extracted from either sample type.

The chain was built from TRBV28 and TRBJ2-2, with a tentative D gene TRBD1 over 6 matching bases. This clonotype was sampled from a man aged 18 to 29 with COVID-19, enrolled during active disease. Sequencing was performed on peripheral blood. Here the CDR3 is given as CASSLSTGSPTNTGELFF. The nucleotides are TGTGCCAGCAGTTTATCAACAGGGTCCCCGACTAACACCGGGGAGCTGTTTTTT.